Listed below are T cell receptor beta chains from one sample, sequenced in a study of shared clonotypes between healthy human individuals. The repertoire was sequenced with immunoSEQ multiplex PCR; TCRdb's copy has only in-frame clones and lacks some. The profile shows around 1 million clones, about 80% of them singletons. Sequencing used memory CD4+ T cells sorted from blood. These receptors all stem from a man aged 18-30 years in good health. Both conserved end residues are part of each CDR3. The D gene is left open where the match is weak. Only part of the rows carry a size: once, few, many, or a class if the clone is expanded.

TRBD1,TRBV7-2,TRBJ1-2,NA,TGTGCCAGCAGCTTTACAGGGGGCGCAGGTGGCTACACCTTC,CASSFTGGAGGYTF
NA,TRBV7-9,TRBJ2-4,few,TGTGCCAGCAGCCCACCGGGGGCAGCCAAAAACATTCAGTACTTC,CASSPPGAAKNIQYF
TRBD1,TRBV19,TRBJ2-3,NA,TGTGCCACGAGGGGACAGGGTACAGATACGCAGTATTTT,CATRGQGTDTQYF
NA,TRBV5-6,TRBJ1-1,NA,TGTGCCAGCAGCCACAGATTCACTGAAGCTTTCTTT,CASSHRFTEAFF
NA,TRBV2,TRBJ1-5,NA,TGTGCCAGCAGTGGAGGGGGTAATCAGCCCCAGCATTTT,CASSGGGNQPQHF
NA,TRBV9,TRBJ1-6,NA,TGTGCCAGCAGCGTAGCTCCGGACAGTAATTCACCCCTCCACTTT,CASSVAPDSNSPLHF
NA,TRBV30,TRBJ1-4,few,TGTGCCTGGACCCGCCGGAGGGTTAATGAAAAACTGTTTTTT,CAWTRRRVNEKLFF
TRBD1,TRBV19,TRBJ2-2,NA,TGTGCCAGTAGGACGACAGGGAATATCGGGGAGCTGTTTTTT,CASRTTGNIGELFF
NA,TRBV9,TRBJ2-3,once,TGTGCCAGCAGCGTGATGGGGGGGCCAGATACGCAGTATTTT,CASSVMGGPDTQYF
TRBD1,TRBV25-1,TRBJ1-1,few,TGTGCCAGCGTGGGACAGCTGAACACTGAAGCTTTCTTT,CASVGQLNTEAFF
NA,TRBV11-2,TRBJ2-2,NA,TGTGCCAGCAGCCCGCAGATCCTCGGGGAGCTGTTTTTT,CASSPQILGELFF
NA,TRBV18,TRBJ1-1,NA,TGTGCCAGCTCACAAAACCAGCAGAACACTGAAGCTTTCTTT,CASSQNQQNTEAFF
NA,TRBV9,TRBJ1-2,NA,TGTGCCAGCAGCGTAGGGGTGGTCACCTATGGCTACACCTTC,CASSVGVVTYGYTF
TRBD1,TRBV10-3,TRBJ2-5,NA,TGTGCCATCAGTGTCGGTGGACAGGGGGCTTGGGAGACCCAGTACTTC,CAISVGGQGAWETQYF
TRBD1,TRBV12-5,TRBJ2-1,NA,TGTGCTAGTGGTTTGGTAATCGGACAGGGGTCTTACAATGAGCAGTTCTTC,CASGLVIGQGSYNEQFF
NA,TRBV10-3,TRBJ2-2,NA,TGTGCCATCAGTGAGCCGACAGACACCGGGGAGCTGTTTTTT,CAISEPTDTGELFF
TRBD1,TRBV6-1,TRBJ1-1,NA,TGTGCCAGCAGGAACACAGGGGGCACTGAAGCTTTCTTT,CASRNTGGTEAFF
NA,TRBV19,TRBJ2-3,once,TGTGCCAGTAGTATAGGTAGCAACACAGATACGCAGTATTTT,CASSIGSNTDTQYF
NA,TRBV29-1,TRBJ2-7,NA,TGCAGCGTTGTGCGCGGAACCTACGAGCAGTACTTC,CSVVRGTYEQYF
NA,TRBV28,TRBJ2-7,once,TGTGCCAGCGGAACAGGGAGAGAGCAGTACTTC,CASGTGREQYF
TRBD1,TRBV29-1,TRBJ2-7,NA,TGCAGCGTTGAAACGGACAGGTCCTACGAGCAGTACTTC,CSVETDRSYEQYF
TRBD1,TRBV6-5,TRBJ1-4,NA,TGTGCCAGCAGGGGACAGGCTGGCGAAAAACTGTTTTTT,CASRGQAGEKLFF
TRBD1,TRBV25-1,TRBJ1-2,NA,TGTGCCAGCAGTGGGGGTCGGACAGGGAATGGCTACACCTTC,CASSGGRTGNGYTF
NA,TRBV28,TRBJ2-7,few,TGTGCCAGCGGCTACGAGCAGTACTTC,CASGYEQYF
NA,TRBV5-1,TRBJ2-3,NA,TGCGCCAGCAGCTTGCTCGGGGGCGGAACAGATACGCAGTATTTT,CASSLLGGGTDTQYF
TRBD1,TRBV7-2,TRBJ1-2,NA,TGTGCCAGCAGCTTAGCCGGGACAGGCCTTGGCTACACCTTC,CASSLAGTGLGYTF